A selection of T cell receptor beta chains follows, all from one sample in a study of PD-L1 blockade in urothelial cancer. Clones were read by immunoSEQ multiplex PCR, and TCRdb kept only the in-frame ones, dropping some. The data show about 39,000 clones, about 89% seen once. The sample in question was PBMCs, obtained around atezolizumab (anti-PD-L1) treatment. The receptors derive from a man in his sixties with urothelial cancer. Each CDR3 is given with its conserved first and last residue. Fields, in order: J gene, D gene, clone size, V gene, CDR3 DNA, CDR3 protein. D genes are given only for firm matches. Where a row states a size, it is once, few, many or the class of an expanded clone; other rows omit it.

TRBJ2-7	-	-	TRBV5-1	TGCGCCAGCAGCTTGGTGAGCAGGGGCACCTACGAGCAGTACTTC	CASSLVSRGTYEQYF
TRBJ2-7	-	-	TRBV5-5	TGTGCCAGCAGCGTACTTACAGGGATGATCTACGAGCAGTACTTC	CASSVLTGMIYEQYF
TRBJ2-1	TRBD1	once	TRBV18	TGTGCCAGCTCCCGTGGGACAGGGTTGAAGAACAATGAGCAGTTCTTC	CASSRGTGLKNNEQFF
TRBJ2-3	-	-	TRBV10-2	TGCGCCAGCAGTGAGAGTTCTAGCGGCACAGATACGCAGTATTTT	CASSESSSGTDTQYF
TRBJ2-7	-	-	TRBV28	TGTGCCAGCACCAAATCCCCGTCTAGCAGCTACGAGCAGTACTTC	CASTKSPSSSYEQYF
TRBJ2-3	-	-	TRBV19	TGTGCCAGTAGACAGAGAACTAGCACAGATACGCAGTATTTT	CASRQRTSTDTQYF
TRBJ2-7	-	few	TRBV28	TGTGCCAGCAGCCTGGGGGCCAACGCGACCCCCGAGCAGTACTTC	CASSLGANATPEQYF
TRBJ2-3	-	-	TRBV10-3	TGTGCCATCTCCGCCGGGCGGGAATTGTCAGATACGCAGTATTTT	CAISAGRELSDTQYF
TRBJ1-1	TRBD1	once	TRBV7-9	TGTGCCAGCAGCCAGGGACAGGGGGCCAGGGTTCTTACTGAAGCTTTCTTT	CASSQGQGARVLTEAFF
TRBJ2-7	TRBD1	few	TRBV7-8	TGTGCCAGCAGCTTAGCTTTGACAATCGACAGGGCCTACGAGCAGTACTTC	CASSLALTIDRAYEQYF
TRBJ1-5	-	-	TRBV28	TGTGCCATCCGACAGAGCAATCAGCCCCAGCATTTT	CAIRQSNQPQHF
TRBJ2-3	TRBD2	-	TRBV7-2	TGTGCCAGCAGCGTAGTAGCGGGGGGGCGCACAGATACGCAGTATTTT	CASSVVAGGRTDTQYF
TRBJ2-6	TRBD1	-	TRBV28	TGTGCCAGCAGTCCCTGGAAAGGGGGCGGTGGGGCCAACGTCCTGACTTTC	CASSPWKGGGGANVLTF
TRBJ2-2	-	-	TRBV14	TGTGCCAGCAGCCGCGGACATACCACGAACACCGGGGAGCTGTTTTTT	CASSRGHTTNTGELFF
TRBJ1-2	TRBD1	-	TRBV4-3	TGCGCCAGCAGCCAGGGACAGGGGGCGCGGGGCTACACCTTC	CASSQGQGARGYTF